The present entry profiles one TCR beta chain with its context. Its antigen is not identified. PCR was performed using 60 Vbeta and 13 Jbeta primers. Data came from immunoSEQ multiplex PCR; TCRdb stores just in-frame clones and leaves some out. Of approximately 170,000 clones listed, less than 75% are singletons. This specimen belongs to a study of cytomegalovirus exposure and HLA in healthy donors. Points from the study as a whole: Earlier analysis yielded a pattern in which most TCR beta V segments were productive about 90% or about 30% of the time. Reports described diagnosis of cytomegalovirus status by the classifier as highly specific and sensitive.

The length of the CDR3 is 15 residues. The V and J ends lost 2 bases and 7 bases, in that order; junction bases with no gene match: 8. Germline assignment: CDR1 ENHRY and CDR2 SYGVKD. The sequenced sample was PBMCs. This TCR derives from a girl aged 10 to 17 in good health and CMV-seronegative. The rearrangement uses TRBV10-3 and TRBJ2-1; 7 bases fit TRBD2. The CDR3 is CAISEASGGGNEQFF. The CDR3 DNA sequence: TGTGCCATCAGTGAGGCTAGCGGTGGGGGTAATGAGCAGTTCTTC.